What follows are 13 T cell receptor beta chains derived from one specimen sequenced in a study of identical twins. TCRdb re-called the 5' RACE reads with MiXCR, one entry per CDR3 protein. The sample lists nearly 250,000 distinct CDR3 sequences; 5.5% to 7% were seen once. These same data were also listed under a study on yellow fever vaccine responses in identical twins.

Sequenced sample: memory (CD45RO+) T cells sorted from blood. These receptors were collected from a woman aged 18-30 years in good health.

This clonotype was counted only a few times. CDR3 coding DNA: TGCGCCAGCAGCTTAGAGCCCCCCGCCTACGAGCAGTACTTC. The encoded protein is CASSLEPPAYEQYF. The gene calls are TRBV5-1 and TRBJ2-7, with no clear D. The CDR3 runs 14 residues. Trimming left V 2 bases short and J 2 bases short, with 11 bases between. In germline, CDR1 is SGHRS, CDR2 YFSETQ.

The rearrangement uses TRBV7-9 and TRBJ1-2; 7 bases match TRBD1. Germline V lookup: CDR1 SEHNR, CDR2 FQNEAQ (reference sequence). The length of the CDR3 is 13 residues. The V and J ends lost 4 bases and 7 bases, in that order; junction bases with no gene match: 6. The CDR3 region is CASSSDRDPGYTF. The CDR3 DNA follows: TGTGCCAGCAGCTCCGACAGGGATCCTGGCTACACCTTC.

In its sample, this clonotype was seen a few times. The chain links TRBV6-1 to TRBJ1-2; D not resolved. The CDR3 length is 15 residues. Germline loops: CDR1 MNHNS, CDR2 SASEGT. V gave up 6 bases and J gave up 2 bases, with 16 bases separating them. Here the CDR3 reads CASSPGRDWNYGYTF. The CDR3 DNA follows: TGTGCCAGCAGCCCCGGACGTGATTGGAACTATGGCTACACCTTC.

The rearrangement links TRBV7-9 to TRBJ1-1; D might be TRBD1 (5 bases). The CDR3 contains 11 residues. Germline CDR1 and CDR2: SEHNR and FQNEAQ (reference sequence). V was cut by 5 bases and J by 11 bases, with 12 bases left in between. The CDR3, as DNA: TGTGCCAGCAGCCGAGACAGTATGGCTTTCTTT. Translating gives CASSRDSMAFF.

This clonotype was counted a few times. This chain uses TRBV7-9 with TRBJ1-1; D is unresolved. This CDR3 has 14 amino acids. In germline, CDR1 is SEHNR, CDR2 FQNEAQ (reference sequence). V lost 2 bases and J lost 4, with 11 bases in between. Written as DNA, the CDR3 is TGTGCCAGCAGCTTACGCGTCGAGGGCACTGAAGCTTTCTTT. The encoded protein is CASSLRVEGTEAFF.

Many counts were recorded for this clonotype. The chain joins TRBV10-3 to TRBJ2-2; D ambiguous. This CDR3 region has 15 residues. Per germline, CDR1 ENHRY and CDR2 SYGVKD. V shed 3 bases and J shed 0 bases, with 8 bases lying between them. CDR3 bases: TGTGCCATCAGTGAAAAGGGCACGAACACCGGGGAGCTGTTTTTT. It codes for CAISEKGTNTGELFF.

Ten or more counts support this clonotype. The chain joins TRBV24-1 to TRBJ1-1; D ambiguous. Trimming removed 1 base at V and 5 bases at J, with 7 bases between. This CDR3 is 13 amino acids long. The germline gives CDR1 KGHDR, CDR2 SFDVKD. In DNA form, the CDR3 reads TGTGCCACCAGTGATTTTCGGGAAACTGAAGCTTTCTTT. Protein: CATSDFRETEAFF.

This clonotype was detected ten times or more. The CDR3 DNA follows: TGTGCCAGCAGCCAAGGTATCCAAAACATTCAGTACTTC. This sequence encodes CASSQGIQNIQYF. The chain uses TRBV3-1 and TRBJ2-4; D gene unclear. This CDR3 is built from 13 residues. The germline CDR1 and CDR2 sequences are LGHDT and YNNKEL (reference sequence). V dropped 1 base and J dropped 5 bases, with 6 bases sitting between them. The variable domain in full, completed from reference TRBV3-1 and TRBJ2-4, reads DTAVSQTPKYLVTQMGNDKSIKCEQNLGHDTMYWYKQDSKKFLKIMFSYNNKELIINETVPNRFSPKSPDKAHLNLHINSLELGDSAVYFCASSQGIQNIQYFGAGTRLSVL.

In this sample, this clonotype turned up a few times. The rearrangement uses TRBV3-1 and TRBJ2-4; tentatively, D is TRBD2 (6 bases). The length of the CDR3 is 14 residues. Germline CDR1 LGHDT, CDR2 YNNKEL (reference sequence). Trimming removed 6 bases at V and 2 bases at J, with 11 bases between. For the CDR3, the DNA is TGTGCCAGCAGTGGCGGGATGACCAAAAACATTCAGTACTTC. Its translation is CASSGGMTKNIQYF.

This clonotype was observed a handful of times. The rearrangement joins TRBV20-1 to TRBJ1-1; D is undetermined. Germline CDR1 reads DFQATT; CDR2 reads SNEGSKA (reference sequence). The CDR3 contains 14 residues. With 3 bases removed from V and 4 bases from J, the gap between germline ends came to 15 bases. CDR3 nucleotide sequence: TGCAGTGCTAGTCGTGAGGGTCTAAGCACTGAAGCTTTCTTT. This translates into CSASREGLSTEAFF.

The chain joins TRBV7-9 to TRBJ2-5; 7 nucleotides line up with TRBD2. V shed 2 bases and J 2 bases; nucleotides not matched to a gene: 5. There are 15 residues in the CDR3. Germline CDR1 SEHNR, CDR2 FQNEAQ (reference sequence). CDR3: CASSLSGRGQETQYF. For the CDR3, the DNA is TGTGCCAGCAGCTTATCGGGGAGGGGACAAGAGACCCAGTACTTC.

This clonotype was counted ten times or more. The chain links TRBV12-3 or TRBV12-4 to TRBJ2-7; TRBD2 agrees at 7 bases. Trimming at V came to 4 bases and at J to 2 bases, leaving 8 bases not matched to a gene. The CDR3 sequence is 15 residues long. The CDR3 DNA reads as TGTGCCAGCAGTTCCACCCTAGCGGCCCCCTACGAGCAGTACTTC. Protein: CASSSTLAAPYEQYF.

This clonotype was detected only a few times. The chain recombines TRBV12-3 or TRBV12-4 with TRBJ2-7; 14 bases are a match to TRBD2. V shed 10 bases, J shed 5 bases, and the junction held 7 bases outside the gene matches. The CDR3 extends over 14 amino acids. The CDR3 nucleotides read TGTGCCACCCAGGGGACTAGCGGGAGTAACGAGCAGTACTTC. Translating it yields CATQGTSGSNEQYF.